Below are 14 T cell receptor beta chains sequenced from a single sample in a study of neurological immune-mediated disorders. TCRdb passed the 5' RACE reads through MiXCR, listing each CDR3 protein once. The table records 25,000 to 35,000 distinct CDR3 sequences, around 21% of them present only once. The sample taken for sequencing was PBMCs. Receptors originate from a woman aged 55-69 years in good health.

This clonotype turned up a few times. The chain carries TRBV20-1 and TRBJ2-1; no clear D. The length of the CDR3 is 12 residues. The germline CDR1 and CDR2 sequences are DFQATT and SNEGSKA (reference sequence). V was shortened by 3 bases and J by 3 bases, with 6 bases between the two germline ends. As DNA, the CDR3 is TGCAGTGCTAGGACTTTCTACAATGAGCAGTTCTTC. Its translation: CSARTFYNEQFF.

J is TRBJ2-1 and V is TRBV5-1; weak D call: TRBD2 (6 bases). Germline CDR1 reads SGHRS; CDR2 reads YFSETQ. The CDR3 is 12 amino acids. V lost 7 bases and J lost 7, with 12 bases in between. The CDR3 DNA is TGCGCCAGCTCCGGGACTTCAAATGAGCAGTTCTTC. Translated: CASSGTSNEQFF.

This clonotype was seen many times. The rearrangement links TRBV20-1 to TRBJ1-2; 11 bases match TRBD1. The CDR3 totals 14 residues. V trimming: 5 bases; J trimming: 4 bases; junction bases outside the gene matches: 6. CDR1 DFQATT and CDR2 SNEGSKA come from the germline V gene (reference sequence). CDR3 region: CSAGQGASGYGYTF. The CDR3 coding sequence is TGCAGTGCTGGACAGGGGGCGAGCGGCTATGGCTACACCTTC.

This clonotype was counted many times. This chain links TRBV7-8 with TRBJ2-7, with 10 bases lining up with TRBD1. Germline assignment: CDR1 SGHVS and CDR2 FQNEAQ. Unmatched junction bases numbered 8, after V lost 5 bases and J lost 4 bases. The CDR3 spans 15 residues. This chain's CDR3 is CASSPGQGGTYEQYF. In nucleotides, the CDR3 is TGTGCCAGCAGCCCAGGACAGGGGGGGACGTACGAGCAGTACTTC.

There are a few counts of this clonotype. A much larger clonotype is one base distant, so this may be a read error. This rearrangement joins TRBV24-1 to TRBJ1-5, with D uncertain. CDR1 and CDR2 from the germline V gene are KGHDR and SFDVKD. The CDR3 runs 14 residues. CDR3 bases: TGTGTCACCAGTGCCACTGAGAGCAATCAGCCCCAGCATTTT. Translated, it gives CVTSATESNQPQHF.

This clonotype has a count of ten or more. V usage is TRBV6-2 or TRBV6-3 and J usage is TRBJ2-7, with TRBD1 matching 11 bases. Unmatched junction bases numbered 4, after V lost 2 bases and J lost 4 bases. Germline CDR1 and CDR2: MNHEY and SVGEGT. There are 15 residues in the CDR3. The CDR3 DNA sequence: TGTGCCAGCAGTTACCCCGGACAGGGGGCTTACGAGCAGTACTTC. Protein sequence: CASSYPGQGAYEQYF.

This clonotype was observed many times. The CDR3 loop is CASSPRGNTEAFF. CDR3 bases: TGTGCCAGCAGCCCCAGGGGGAACACTGAAGCTTTCTTT. The V gene is TRBV7-2, the J gene TRBJ1-1; maybe TRBD1 (6 bases). Between the trimmed V and J ends, which lost 5 bases and 1 base, there was a span of 8 bases. The CDR3 is made up of 13 amino acids. CDR1 and CDR2 from the germline V gene are SGHTA and FQGNSA.

This clonotype was seen repeatedly, ten times or more. The chain is built from TRBV28 and TRBJ1-2; 7 bases agree with TRBD1. With 10 bases clipped from V and 4 bases from J, the junction kept 6 bases outside the gene matches. The CDR3 loop spans 12 amino acids. CDR1 MDHEN and CDR2 SYDVKM come from the germline V gene. This chain's CDR3 is CAISRDSYGYTF. CDR3 coding DNA: TGTGCCATATCCAGGGACAGCTATGGCTACACCTTC.

Many counts were recorded for this clonotype. The chain is built from TRBV12-3 or TRBV12-4 and TRBJ1-6; D is perhaps TRBD1 (5 bases). Trimming removed 1 base at V and 10 bases at J, with 5 bases between. CDR3 size: 12 residues. The chain's CDR3 is CASSLGTSPLHF. DNA of the CDR3: TGTGCCAGCAGTTTAGGGACATCACCCCTCCACTTT.

This clonotype was detected ten times or more. The rearrangement uses TRBV20-1 and TRBJ2-3; D unresolved. Germline loops: CDR1 DFQATT, CDR2 SNEGSKA (reference sequence). The CDR3 consists of 14 residues. Trimming left V 3 bases short and J 2 bases short, with 12 bases between. The CDR3 nucleotides read TGCAGTGCTAGTTGGGCATCTAACACAGATACGCAGTATTTT. This gives the protein CSASWASNTDTQYF.

The table lists this clonotype with many counts. The chain recombines TRBV5-1 with TRBJ2-5, with 8 bases identical to TRBD1. The CDR3 extends over 14 amino acids. V was pared by 4 bases and J by 3 bases, with 5 bases of the junction left unmatched. CDR1 SGHRS and CDR2 YFSETQ come from the germline V gene. The CDR3 reads CASSTGQGKETQYF. The DNA for the CDR3 is TGCGCCAGCAGCACAGGACAGGGAAAAGAGACCCAGTACTTC.

Ten or more counts support this clonotype. V is TRBV7-2 and J is TRBJ2-7, with TRBD1 matching 7 bases. Trimming cost V 2 bases and J 4 bases; bases outside gene matches: 11. Germline lookup yields CDR1 SGHTA and CDR2 FQGNSA. The CDR3 is made up of 16 amino acids. CDR3 amino acids: CASSLRGQSLSYEQYF. In DNA, the CDR3 is TGTGCCAGCAGCTTAAGGGGACAGTCCCTCTCTTACGAGCAGTACTTC. The full variable domain, rest sourced from reference TRBV7-2 and TRBJ2-7, is GAGVSQSPSNKVTEKGKDVELRCDPISGHTALYWYRQSLGQGLEFLIYFQGNSAPDKSGLPSDRFSAERTGGSVSTLTIQRTQQEDSAVYLCASSLRGQSLSYEQYFGPGTRLTVT.

This clonotype was detected ten times or more. The J gene is TRBJ2-7, the V gene TRBV4-3; TRBD2 might be the D (6 bases). From germline, CDR1 is LGHNA and CDR2 YSLEER. V was shortened by 0 bases and J by 4 bases, with 10 bases between the two germline ends. CDR3 length: 14 amino acids. The CDR3 coding sequence is TGCGCCAGCAGCCAAGACCCCGGGACTTACGAGCAGTACTTC. This gives the protein CASSQDPGTYEQYF.

This clonotype was picked up many times. The V and J genes are TRBV7-2 and TRBJ1-3; D might be TRBD1 (5 bases). The V gene lost 0 bases and the J gene lost 6 bases, with 9 bases spanning the gap. CDR3 size: 14 residues. CDR1 is SGHTA, CDR2 FQGNSA, per germline. CDR3 in amino acids: CASSLAGQTNTIYF. The CDR3 DNA is TGTGCCAGCAGCTTAGCGGGGCAGACAAACACCATATATTTT. Complete variable domain (other parts from reference TRBV7-2 and TRBJ1-3): GAGVSQSPSNKVTEKGKDVELRCDPISGHTALYWYRQSLGQGLEFLIYFQGNSAPDKSGLPSDRFSAERTGGSVSTLTIQRTQQEDSAVYLCASSLAGQTNTIYFGEGSWLTVV.